This is a list of T cell receptor beta chains from one sample in a study of graft-versus-host responses after intestinal transplantation. Clones were sequenced by immunoSEQ multiplex PCR, and TCRdb holds only the in-frame ones, with some missing. The sample lists 25,000 to 35,000 clones; about 86% were seen once. These receptors are not linked to any known antigen. This sample comprised unstimulated CD8+ T cells sorted from spleen or lymph node cells, obtained before intestinal transplant. The source is a human donor who received an intestinal transplant. Each CDR3 is given with its conserved first and last residue. The order of the fields is V gene, J gene, clone size, D gene, CDR3 protein, CDR3 DNA. D genes are given only for firm matches. Size is omitted from some rows. Given values are once, few, many or a class for expanded clones.

v_call: TRBV19; j_call: TRBJ1-3; clone_size: NA; d_call: NA; cdr3_aa: CASSMGPTSGNTIYF; cdr3_nt: TGTGCCAGTAGTATGGGGCCGACCTCTGGAAACACCATATATTTT
v_call: TRBV15; j_call: TRBJ2-1; clone_size: NA; d_call: NA; cdr3_aa: CATSRNGPPGDEQFF; cdr3_nt: TGTGCCACCAGCAGAAACGGCCCACCCGGGGATGAGCAGTTCTTC
v_call: TRBV27; j_call: TRBJ2-1; clone_size: NA; d_call: NA; cdr3_aa: CASSRGWEQFF; cdr3_nt: TGTGCCAGCAGTAGGGGCTGGGAGCAGTTCTTC
v_call: TRBV29-1; j_call: TRBJ2-2; clone_size: NA; d_call: NA; cdr3_aa: CSVQWGASTGELFF; cdr3_nt: TGCAGCGTTCAGTGGGGAGCCTCCACCGGGGAGCTGTTTTTT
v_call: TRBV9; j_call: TRBJ1-2; clone_size: NA; d_call: NA; cdr3_aa: CASRGATNYGYTF; cdr3_nt: TGTGCCAGCAGGGGCGCCACTAACTATGGCTACACCTTC
v_call: TRBV4-2; j_call: TRBJ2-2; clone_size: NA; d_call: TRBD1; cdr3_aa: CASSQEWSLGQANTGELFF; cdr3_nt: TGTGCCAGCAGCCAAGAGTGGTCTTTGGGACAGGCGAACACCGGGGAGCTGTTTTTT
v_call: TRBV10-3; j_call: TRBJ2-1; clone_size: once; d_call: NA; cdr3_aa: CAISESTGQSYYNEQFF; cdr3_nt: TGTGCCATCAGTGAGTCGACTGGACAGAGCTACTACAATGAGCAGTTCTTC
v_call: TRBV29-1; j_call: TRBJ2-7; clone_size: NA; d_call: NA; cdr3_aa: CSVGELYSYEQYF; cdr3_nt: TGCAGCGTTGGGGAGCTCTACTCCTACGAGCAGTACTTC
v_call: TRBV11-2; j_call: TRBJ2-1; clone_size: NA; d_call: TRBD2; cdr3_aa: CASSSIKGASGRNEQFF; cdr3_nt: TGTGCCAGCAGCTCGATTAAAGGGGCTAGCGGGAGGAATGAGCAGTTCTTC
v_call: TRBV10-2; j_call: TRBJ1-5; clone_size: NA; d_call: TRBD1; cdr3_aa: CASRDRGEGNQPQHF; cdr3_nt: TGCGCCAGTAGAGACAGGGGGGAAGGCAATCAGCCCCAGCATTTT
v_call: TRBV18; j_call: TRBJ2-3; clone_size: few; d_call: NA; cdr3_aa: CASSPQYPSGYLTDTQYF; cdr3_nt: TGTGCCAGCTCACCACAATATCCCAGCGGATACCTCACAGATACGCAGTATTTT
v_call: TRBV7-2; j_call: TRBJ1-5; clone_size: NA; d_call: TRBD1; cdr3_aa: CASSPEGMWDRINQPQHF; cdr3_nt: TGTGCCAGCAGCCCCGAGGGGATGTGGGACAGAATCAATCAGCCCCAGCATTTT
v_call: TRBV11-2; j_call: TRBJ1-2; clone_size: once; d_call: NA; cdr3_aa: CASSFRGGHGYTF; cdr3_nt: TGTGCCAGCAGCTTCCGGGGGGGGCATGGCTACACCTTC
v_call: TRBV6-5; j_call: TRBJ1-1; clone_size: NA; d_call: TRBD1; cdr3_aa: CASSLLRGANTEAFF; cdr3_nt: TGTGCCAGCAGTTTGCTCAGGGGGGCGAACACTGAAGCTTTCTTT
v_call: TRBV7-8; j_call: TRBJ2-1; clone_size: NA; d_call: TRBD2; cdr3_aa: CASSPVGSGGGEQFF; cdr3_nt: TGTGCCAGCAGCCCCGTGGGTAGCGGGGGCGGTGAGCAGTTCTTC
v_call: TRBV4-1; j_call: TRBJ2-1; clone_size: NA; d_call: TRBD2; cdr3_aa: CASSQFSGTYNEQFF; cdr3_nt: TGCGCCAGCAGCCAATTTAGCGGGACCTACAATGAGCAGTTCTTC
v_call: TRBV6-1; j_call: TRBJ1-1; clone_size: few; d_call: NA; cdr3_aa: CASREPLNTEAFF; cdr3_nt: TGTGCCAGCAGGGAACCGTTGAACACTGAAGCTTTCTTT
v_call: TRBV14; j_call: TRBJ2-7; clone_size: NA; d_call: NA; cdr3_aa: CASSRRSYEQYF; cdr3_nt: TGTGCCAGCAGCCGGAGATCCTACGAGCAGTACTTC
v_call: TRBV7-9; j_call: TRBJ2-5; clone_size: NA; d_call: NA; cdr3_aa: CASSYSGRPTQYF; cdr3_nt: TGTGCCAGCAGCTACAGCGGGCGCCCGACCCAGTACTTC
v_call: TRBV27; j_call: TRBJ2-1; clone_size: NA; d_call: NA; cdr3_aa: CASSTPGRGSNEQFF; cdr3_nt: TGTGCCAGCAGTACCCCCGGCAGGGGCTCTAATGAGCAGTTCTTC
v_call: TRBV6-4; j_call: TRBJ2-5; clone_size: once; d_call: NA; cdr3_aa: CASSETGSQETQYF; cdr3_nt: TGTGCCAGCAGTGAAACAGGCTCGCAAGAGACCCAGTACTTC
v_call: TRBV6-5; j_call: TRBJ2-3; clone_size: NA; d_call: TRBD2; cdr3_aa: CASSYIRGGGSDTQYF; cdr3_nt: TGTGCCAGCAGTTACATCCGCGGGGGAGGTTCAGATACGCAGTATTTT
v_call: TRBV5-4; j_call: TRBJ2-2; clone_size: NA; d_call: TRBD2; cdr3_aa: CASSSLAGAGGGELFF; cdr3_nt: TGTGCCAGCAGCTCTCTAGCGGGGGCAGGGGGCGGGGAGCTGTTTTTT
v_call: TRBV4-1; j_call: TRBJ2-7; clone_size: few; d_call: NA; cdr3_aa: CASSQAPDSEEEQYF; cdr3_nt: TGCGCCAGCAGCCAGGCCCCTGATAGTGAGGAGGAGCAGTACTTC
v_call: TRBV28; j_call: TRBJ2-3; clone_size: NA; d_call: NA; cdr3_aa: CASSPTITDTQYF; cdr3_nt: TGTGCCAGCAGCCCCACTATTACAGATACGCAGTATTTT
v_call: TRBV5-4; j_call: TRBJ1-1; clone_size: NA; d_call: TRBD1; cdr3_aa: CASSPGTGKRNTEAFF; cdr3_nt: TGTGCCAGCAGCCCCGGGACAGGGAAACGGAACACTGAAGCTTTCTTT
v_call: TRBV18; j_call: TRBJ2-7; clone_size: NA; d_call: NA; cdr3_aa: CASSPPGGTEQYF; cdr3_nt: TGTGCCAGCTCACCACCGGGAGGGACAGAGCAGTACTTC
v_call: TRBV7-9; j_call: TRBJ2-3; clone_size: NA; d_call: TRBD2; cdr3_aa: CASSSTSGRSDTQYF; cdr3_nt: TGTGCCAGCAGCTCGACTAGCGGGAGGTCAGATACGCAGTATTTT
v_call: TRBV19; j_call: TRBJ2-1; clone_size: NA; d_call: NA; cdr3_aa: CASSIRGSYNEQFF; cdr3_nt: TGTGCCAGTAGTATTCGCGGCAGCTACAATGAGCAGTTCTTC
v_call: TRBV5-5; j_call: TRBJ2-7; clone_size: NA; d_call: NA; cdr3_aa: CASSLGIQRGSYEQYF; cdr3_nt: TGTGCCAGCAGCTTGGGCATCCAAAGGGGCTCCTACGAGCAGTACTTC
v_call: TRBV28; j_call: TRBJ2-7; clone_size: NA; d_call: NA; cdr3_aa: CASSSTSYEQYF; cdr3_nt: TGTGCCAGCAGTTCCACTTCCTACGAGCAGTACTTC
v_call: TRBV5-1; j_call: TRBJ2-7; clone_size: NA; d_call: NA; cdr3_aa: CASSLTGTGYEQYF; cdr3_nt: TGCGCCAGCAGCTTGACGGGTACGGGCTACGAGCAGTACTTC